The 28 T cell receptor beta chains below all came from one sample that was sequenced in a study of T cell repertoires in cytomegalovirus infection. Using its own MiXCR run on the reads, TCRdb lists one record per CDR3 protein. Of 740,000 or so distinct CDR3 sequences listed, 35% to 45% were seen once; the top ten hold under 3%. The sequenced sample was PBMCs. These receptors were collected from a human donor in good health (CMV status not recorded). Some clones in this sample may be carry-over from other donors' samples.

This clonotype was detected only a few times. The CDR3 DNA sequence: TGTGCCAGCAGTTACAAGGAGTCACCCCTCCACTTT. Translating it yields CASSYKESPLHF. V and J are TRBV6-2 or TRBV6-3 and TRBJ1-6; D remains unclear. CDR3 length equals 12 residues. Germline CDR1 is MNHEY and CDR2 is SVGEGT. Trimming removed 2 bases at V and 10 bases at J, with 6 bases between.

This clonotype was counted many times. The chain employs TRBV7-6 and TRBJ1-6; tentative D call: TRBD1 (6 bases). V was pared by 4 bases and J by 3 bases, with 7 bases between. CDR3 length equals 14 residues. Germline CDR1 reads SGHVS; CDR2 reads FNYEAQ. The CDR3 loop is CASSSTGYNSPLHF. The CDR3, as DNA: TGTGCCAGCAGCTCGACAGGCTATAATTCACCCCTCCACTTT.

A few counts support this clonotype. The genes are TRBV19 and TRBJ2-1; TRBD2 is a possible D gene (6 bases). This CDR3 has 11 amino acids. Germline CDR1 LNHDA, CDR2 SQIVND (reference sequence). The V end lost 9 bases, the J end lost 8 bases, and 11 bases lay between the germline ends. CDR3: CASRLGDEQFF. The CDR3 DNA reads TGTGCCAGCAGACTAGGAGATGAGCAGTTCTTC. The variable domain in full, with the rest retrieved from reference TRBV19 and TRBJ2-1, is DGGITQSPKYLFRKEGQNVTLSCEQNLNHDAMYWYRQDPGQGLRLIYYSQIVNDFQKGDIAEGYSVSREKKESFPLTVTSAQKNPTAFYLCASRLGDEQFFGPGTRLTVL.

The CDR3 bases are TGTGCCAGCAGCCAAGATCCCCGGGGGGGCGGCACAGATACGCAGTATTTT. Amino acid sequence: CASSQDPRGGGTDTQYF. V gene TRBV4-2 combines with J gene TRBJ2-3, with TRBD2 matching over 8 bases. Germline CDR1 and CDR2: LGHNA and YNFKEQ. CDR3 length equals 17 residues. Unmatched junction bases numbered 6, after V lost 0 bases and J lost 1 base.

The table lists this clonotype with a few counts. The V call is TRBV28, the J call TRBJ2-4, with TRBD1 identical over 8 bases. Germline CDR1 is MDHEN and CDR2 is SYDVKM. Losses at the gene ends were 5 bases for V and 3 bases for J; bases not matched to a gene: 6. The CDR3 is made up of 15 amino acids. CDR3 in amino acids: CASSTLTGDKNIQYF. In DNA, the CDR3 is TGTGCCAGCAGTACCTTGACAGGGGACAAAAACATTCAGTACTTC. The whole variable domain, remainder taken from reference TRBV28 and TRBJ2-4, is DVKVTQSSRYLVKRTGEKVFLECVQDMDHENMFWYRQDPGLGLRLIYFSYDVKMKEKGDIPEGYSVSREKKERFSLILESASTNQTSMYLCASSTLTGDKNIQYFGAGTRLSVL.

The V gene is TRBV28, the J gene TRBJ1-1; a weak D match, TRBD1 (5 bases). V dropped 5 bases and J dropped 5 bases, with 18 bases sitting between them. The CDR3 is 15 amino acids. Looked up from germline, CDR1 is MDHEN and CDR2 is SYDVKM. The CDR3 here is CASSVGGKGSTEAFF. CDR3 nucleotide sequence: TGTGCCAGCAGTGTAGGAGGGAAGGGGAGTACTGAAGCTTTCTTT. Drawing the rest from reference TRBV28 and TRBJ1-1, the complete variable domain is DVKVTQSSRYLVKRTGEKVFLECVQDMDHENMFWYRQDPGLGLRLIYFSYDVKMKEKGDIPEGYSVSREKKERFSLILESASTNQTSMYLCASSVGGKGSTEAFFGQGTRLTVV.

This clonotype was seen only a few times. CDR3 residues: CASSIDDRGSRVNTEAFF. CDR3 sequence (DNA): TGTGCCAGTAGTATAGATGATCGGGGCTCGAGAGTGAACACTGAAGCTTTCTTT. The genes are TRBV19 and TRBJ1-1, with TRBD1 as a possible D gene (5 bases). Between the trimmed V and J ends, which lost 0 bases and 0 bases, there was a span of 17 bases. Germline values: CDR1 LNHDA, CDR2 SQIVND (reference sequence). This CDR3 spans 18 amino acids.

In this sample, this clonotype turned up once. This sequence may be a read error, since a much larger clone differs from it by one base. The final CDR3 position lacks the conserved phenylalanine or tryptophan, pointing to a likely read error. The chain recombines TRBV7-6 with TRBJ2-5; 9 nucleotides agree with TRBD2. The CDR3 loop spans 15 amino acids. Germline CDR1 SGHVS, CDR2 FNYEAQ. The J segment lost 7 bases and the V segment lost 1 base, leaving 7 bases of the junction unmatched. The chain's CDR3 is CASSLEAGGYRTQYL. In DNA form, the CDR3 reads TGTGCCAGCAGCTTAGAAGCGGGGGGATACAGGACCCAGTACTTA.

This chain uses TRBV13 with TRBJ1-2; D is unresolved. The CDR3 consists of 15 residues. The germline V and J ends were trimmed by 5 bases and 4 bases, with 17 bases remaining between them. CDR1 and CDR2 from the germline V gene are PRHDT and FYEKMQ (reference sequence). The CDR3 DNA is TGTGCCAGCAGCGTAGACGGTCCTTCTTTCTATGGCTACACCTTC. Its translation is CASSVDGPSFYGYTF. Together with reference TRBV13 and TRBJ1-2, the CDR3 gives the full variable domain: AAGVIQSPRHLIKEKRETATLKCYPIPRHDTVYWYQQGPGQDPQFLISFYEKMQSDKGSIPDRFSAQQFSDYHSELNMSSLELGDSALYFCASSVDGPSFYGYTFGSGTRLTVV.

This clonotype has just a few counts. The rearrangement joins TRBV12-3 or TRBV12-4 to TRBJ1-2, with D tentatively TRBD1 (5 bases). The CDR3 runs to 13 residues. With 4 bases removed from V and 0 bases from J, the gap between germline ends came to 6 bases. The CDR3 bases are TGTGCCAGCAGTTCGGACACTAACTATGGCTACACCTTC. It yields the protein CASSSDTNYGYTF.

The V and J genes are TRBV20-1 and TRBJ2-7; 15 bases fit TRBD2. Per germline, CDR1 DFQATT and CDR2 SNEGSKA (reference sequence). V shed 5 bases, J shed 1 base, and the junction held 21 bases outside the gene matches. This CDR3 has 21 residues. The CDR3 nucleotides are TGCAGTGCTCAGCTTAAACCGGGACTAGCGGGAGGTGATAGCGTTTCCTACGAGCAGTACTTC. Amino acids: CSAQLKPGLAGGDSVSYEQYF.

The V and J genes are TRBV4-1 and TRBJ1-2, with TRBD1 matching 10 bases. The germline CDR1 and CDR2 sequences are MGHRA and YSYEKL. The ends lost 7 bases at V and 2 bases at J; junction bases unmatched: 10. The CDR3 has 16 amino acids. The CDR3 here is CASTKGQGDLNYGYTF. The CDR3 DNA follows: TGCGCCAGCACCAAAGGACAGGGGGATCTAAACTATGGCTACACCTTC.

V gene TRBV7-2 combines with J gene TRBJ2-3; 7 bases map to TRBD2. J lost 2 bases, V lost 5 bases, and 10 bases had no gene match. Germline CDR1 and CDR2: SGHTA and FQGNSA. The CDR3 is 16 residues long. The CDR3 here is CASSPLPGGYTDTQYF. In DNA, the CDR3 is TGTGCCAGCAGCCCACTCCCGGGAGGCTACACAGATACGCAGTATTTT.

This clonotype was seen more than once but under ten times. The chain has TRBV4-2 and TRBJ1-1, with 7 bases aligning to TRBD1. J lost 3 bases, V lost 0 bases, and 4 bases had no gene match. From germline, CDR1 is LGHNA and CDR2 YNFKEQ. The CDR3 runs 15 residues. The CDR3 spells CASSQDTGADTEAFF. CDR3 bases: TGTGCCAGCAGCCAAGATACAGGGGCAGACACTGAAGCTTTCTTT.

This sequence joins TRBV20-1 and TRBJ2-7; TRBD1 agrees at 8 bases. The CDR3 sequence is 12 residues long. With 3 bases clipped from V and 7 bases from J, the junction kept 5 bases outside the gene matches. Germline assignment: CDR1 DFQATT and CDR2 SNEGSKA (reference sequence). The DNA for the CDR3 is TGCAGTGCTAGGAGGACAGGGAGGGAGCAGTACTTC. Its protein product is CSARRTGREQYF.

The J gene is TRBJ1-2, the V gene TRBV6-5; TRBD1 matches at 9 bases. Germline V lookup: CDR1 MNHEY, CDR2 SVGAGI. V lost 9 bases and J lost 0; bases outside the gene matches: 14. CDR3 length equals 17 residues. This chain's CDR3 is CASREQGASVANYGYTF. The CDR3 nucleotides read TGTGCCAGTCGCGAACAGGGGGCGAGCGTAGCTAACTATGGCTACACCTTC.

The V and J genes are TRBV6-5 and TRBJ1-6; TRBD1 might be the D (5 bases). V dropped 7 bases and J dropped 3 bases, with 13 bases sitting between them. The V gene's germline CDR1 is MNHEY and CDR2 SVGAGI. The length of the CDR3 is 15 residues. CDR3 loop: CASTTPGGYNSPLHF. The CDR3 DNA is TGTGCCAGCACCACGCCGGGGGGCTATAATTCACCCCTCCACTTT.

The chain employs TRBV7-2 and TRBJ1-3, with unresolved D. CDR1 and CDR2 from the germline V gene are SGHTA and FQGNSA. Trimming cost V 1 base and J 0 bases, with 7 bases left between them. The length of the CDR3 is 15 residues. This CDR3 is CASSLVRNSGNTIYF. The DNA of the CDR3 is TGTGCCAGCAGCTTAGTCAGGAACTCTGGAAACACCATATATTTT.

Worth noting for this clonotype: The CDR3 ends on some other residue instead of the conserved phenylalanine or tryptophan, so this is likely a read error. The chain has TRBV30 and TRBJ1-3; 7 bases match TRBD1. CDR3 length equals 15 residues. The V gene's germline CDR1 is GTSNPN and CDR2 SVGIG (reference sequence). V lost 2 bases to trimming and J lost 0 bases; unmatched junction nucleotides: 4. CDR3 amino acids: CAWSRDSGSGNTIYC. CDR3 nucleotide sequence: TGTGCCTGGAGTCGGGACAGCGGCTCTGGAAACACCATATATTGT.

The V call is TRBV4-1, the J call TRBJ2-1; 12 positions agree with TRBD2. Trimming took 4 bases from V and 0 from J; bases not matched to a gene: 7. The CDR3 length is 18 residues. In germline, CDR1 is MGHRA, CDR2 YSYEKL. CDR3 nucleotides: TGCGCCAGCAGCCTGACTAGCGGGGGCCTCAGCTCCTACAATGAGCAGTTCTTC. Translation gives CASSLTSGGLSSYNEQFF.

V and J are TRBV28 and TRBJ1-5; D perhaps matches TRBD1 (6 bases). The ends were cut back, 6 bases at V and 3 bases at J, with 15 bases in the middle. Germline V lookup: CDR1 MDHEN, CDR2 SYDVKM. The CDR3 runs to 15 residues. The CDR3 region is CASRMSGQINQPQHF. As DNA, the CDR3 is TGTGCCAGCAGGATGAGCGGACAGATCAATCAGCCCCAGCATTTT. Drawing the rest from reference TRBV28 and TRBJ1-5, the complete variable domain is DVKVTQSSRYLVKRTGEKVFLECVQDMDHENMFWYRQDPGLGLRLIYFSYDVKMKEKGDIPEGYSVSREKKERFSLILESASTNQTSMYLCASRMSGQINQPQHFGDGTRLSIL.

This clonotype was seen a handful of times. This chain joins TRBV24-1 and TRBJ1-4; 7 bases match TRBD1. V shed 1 base, J shed 0 bases, and the junction held 13 bases outside the gene matches. The CDR3 sequence is 20 residues long. The germline CDR1 and CDR2 sequences are KGHDR and SFDVKD. The CDR3 DNA reads TGTGCCACCAGTGATTTAAGGACAGGTCTATCTAAGGCAACTAATGAAAAACTGTTTTTT. This translates into CATSDLRTGLSKATNEKLFF.

CDR3 sequence: CASSFEGRDRETQYF. CDR3 bases: TGTGCCAGCAGCTTCGAGGGACGAGACCGGGAGACCCAGTACTTC. The chain has TRBV11-2 and TRBJ2-5, with D possibly called TRBD1 or TRBD2 (5 bases each). This CDR3 is built from 15 residues. The germline gives CDR1 SGHAT, CDR2 FQNNGV. V lost 3 bases, J lost 5 bases, and 16 bases lay in between.

In this sample, this clonotype turned up a few times. V gene TRBV7-3 combines with J gene TRBJ2-5; a weak D match, TRBD1 (6 bases). Trimming shortened V by 3 bases and J by 2 bases, and 13 bases separated the two germline ends. The length of the CDR3 is 15 residues. The germline gives CDR1 SGHTA, CDR2 FQGTGA. CDR3 in DNA: TGTGCCAGCAGCTTCCGCAGGGGCCCTCAAGAGACCCAGTACTTC. As protein: CASSFRRGPQETQYF.

The chain combines TRBV5-4 with TRBJ1-6; possibly TRBD1 for D (6 bases). Looked up from germline, CDR1 is SGHNT and CDR2 is YYREEE (reference sequence). The CDR3 totals 16 residues. The V end lost 4 bases, the J end lost 5 bases, and 16 bases lay between the germline ends. The CDR3 DNA reads TGTGCCAGCAGCCCCGGGGGGCACATCCATAATTCACCCCTCCACTTT. As protein: CASSPGGHIHNSPLHF.

In its sample, this clonotype was seen a few times. J is TRBJ2-1 and V is TRBV12-3 or TRBV12-4; no firm D call. The CDR3 runs to 16 residues. Trimming took off 2 bases at V and 0 bases at J, with 11 bases between the two ends. CDR3 loop: CASSLIQISSYNEQFF. CDR3 DNA sequence: TGTGCCAGCAGTTTAATTCAGATAAGCTCCTACAATGAGCAGTTCTTC.

The chain employs TRBV2 and TRBJ2-2; 8 nucleotides align to TRBD1. With 4 bases clipped from V and 9 bases from J, the junction kept 16 bases outside the gene matches. CDR1 SNHLY and CDR2 FYNNEI come from the germline V gene. The CDR3 spans 17 residues. The DNA for the CDR3 is TGTGCCAGCAGTGTGTGGTTCGGGACAGGCGAACCCCGGGAGCTGTTTTTT. Protein product: CASSVWFGTGEPRELFF.

Remarks on this clonotype: One end of the junction varies from germline; a read error may be responsible. This rearrangement joins TRBV6-2 or TRBV6-3 to TRBJ2-7; D may be TRBD1 (6 bases). This CDR3 is 14 amino acids long. Looked up from germline, CDR1 is MNHEY and CDR2 is SVGEGT. The chain's CDR3 is CATRWDTSTYKQYF. CDR3 bases: TGTGCCACTCGGTGGGACACGTCAACCTACAAGCAGTACTTC.